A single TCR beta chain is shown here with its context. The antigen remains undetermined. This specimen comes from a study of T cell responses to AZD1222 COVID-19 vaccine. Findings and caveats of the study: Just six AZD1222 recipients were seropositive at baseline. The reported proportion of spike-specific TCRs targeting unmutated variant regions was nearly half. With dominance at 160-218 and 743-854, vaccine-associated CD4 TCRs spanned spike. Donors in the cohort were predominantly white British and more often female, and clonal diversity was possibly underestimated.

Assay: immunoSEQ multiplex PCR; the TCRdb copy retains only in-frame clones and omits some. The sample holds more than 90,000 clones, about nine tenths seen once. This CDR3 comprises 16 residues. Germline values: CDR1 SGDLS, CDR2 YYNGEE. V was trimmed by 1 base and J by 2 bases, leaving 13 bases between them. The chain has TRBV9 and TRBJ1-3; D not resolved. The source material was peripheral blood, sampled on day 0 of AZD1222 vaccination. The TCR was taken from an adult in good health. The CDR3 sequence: CASSVQIGTTGNTIYF. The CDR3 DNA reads TGTGCCAGCAGCGTACAAATCGGCACTACTGGAAACACCATATATTTT.